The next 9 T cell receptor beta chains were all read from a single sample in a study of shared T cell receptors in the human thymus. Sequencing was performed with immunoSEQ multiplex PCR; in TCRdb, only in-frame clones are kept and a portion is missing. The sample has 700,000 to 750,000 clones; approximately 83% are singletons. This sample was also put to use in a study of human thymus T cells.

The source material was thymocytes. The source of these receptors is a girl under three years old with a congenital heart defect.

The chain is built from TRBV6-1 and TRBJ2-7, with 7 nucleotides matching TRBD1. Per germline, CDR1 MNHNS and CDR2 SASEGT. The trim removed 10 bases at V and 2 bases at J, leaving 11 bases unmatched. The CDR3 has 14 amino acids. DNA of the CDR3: TGTGCCACAACCTACCCGGGACAGACCTACGAGCAGTACTTC. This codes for CATTYPGQTYEQYF.

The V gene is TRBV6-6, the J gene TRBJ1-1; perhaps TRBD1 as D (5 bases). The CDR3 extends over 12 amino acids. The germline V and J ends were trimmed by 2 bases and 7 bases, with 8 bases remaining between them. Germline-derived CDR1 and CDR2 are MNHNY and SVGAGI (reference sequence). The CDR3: CASSYGTGEAFF. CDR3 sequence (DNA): TGTGCCAGCAGTTACGGGACTGGTGAAGCTTTCTTT.

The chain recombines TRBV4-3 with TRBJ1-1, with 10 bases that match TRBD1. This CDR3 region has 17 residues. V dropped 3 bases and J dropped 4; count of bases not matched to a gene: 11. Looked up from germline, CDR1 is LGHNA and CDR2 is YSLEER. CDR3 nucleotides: TGCGCCAGCAGCCAGGCTCAGACAGGGGGCAGAGGCACTGAAGCTTTCTTT. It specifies CASSQAQTGGRGTEAFF.

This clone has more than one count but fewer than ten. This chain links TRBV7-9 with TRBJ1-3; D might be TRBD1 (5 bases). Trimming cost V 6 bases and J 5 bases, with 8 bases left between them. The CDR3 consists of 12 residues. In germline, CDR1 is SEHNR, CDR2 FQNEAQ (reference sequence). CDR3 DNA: TGTGCCAGCAGGGGGCTGAGAAACACCATATATTTT. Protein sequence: CASRGLRNTIYF.

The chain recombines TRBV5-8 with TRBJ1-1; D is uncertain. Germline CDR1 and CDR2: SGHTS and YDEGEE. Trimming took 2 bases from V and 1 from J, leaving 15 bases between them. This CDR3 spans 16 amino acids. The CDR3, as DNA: TGTGCCAGCAGCTTTTCCCTGGGCGGGAAGAACACTGAAGCTTTCTTT. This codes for CASSFSLGGKNTEAFF.

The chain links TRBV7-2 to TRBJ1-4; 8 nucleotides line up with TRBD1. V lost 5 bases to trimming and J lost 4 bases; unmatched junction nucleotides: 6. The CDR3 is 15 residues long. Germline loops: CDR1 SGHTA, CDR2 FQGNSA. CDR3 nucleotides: TGTGCCAGCAGCCCCCGGACAGGGCGTAATGAAAAACTGTTTTTT. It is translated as CASSPRTGRNEKLFF.

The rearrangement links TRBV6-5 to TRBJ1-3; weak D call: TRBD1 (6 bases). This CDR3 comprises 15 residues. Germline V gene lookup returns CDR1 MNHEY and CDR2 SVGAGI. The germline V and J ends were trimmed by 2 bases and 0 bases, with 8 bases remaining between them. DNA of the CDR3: TGTGCCAGCAGTTACCGACAGGACTCTGGAAACACCATATATTTT. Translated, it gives CASSYRQDSGNTIYF.

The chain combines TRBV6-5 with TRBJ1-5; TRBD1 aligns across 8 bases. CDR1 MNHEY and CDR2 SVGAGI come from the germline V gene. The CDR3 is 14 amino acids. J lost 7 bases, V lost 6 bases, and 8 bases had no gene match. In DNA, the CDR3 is TGTGCCAGCAGCTTGGGGACAGGCCTCCAGCCCCAGCATTTT. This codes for CASSLGTGLQPQHF.

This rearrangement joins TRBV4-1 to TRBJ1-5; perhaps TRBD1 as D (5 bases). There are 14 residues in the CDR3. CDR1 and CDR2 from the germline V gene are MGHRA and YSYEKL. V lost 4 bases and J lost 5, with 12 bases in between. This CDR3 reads CASSPREGYQPQHF. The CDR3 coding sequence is TGCGCCAGCAGCCCCAGGGAGGGGTATCAGCCCCAGCATTTT.